Listed here is a single T cell receptor (beta chain). What it binds is unknown. Library preparation (for TCRbeta) was performed with unique molecular identifiers. MiXCR was run by TCRdb on the PCR reads, yielding one entry per CDR3 protein. The table includes 200,000 to 300,000 distinct CDR3 sequences, around 25% detected once. The source of the sample is a study of T-cell reconstitution after alpha-beta-depleted transplantation in children. General study findings and limits: There were reportedly several hundred expanded graft clones from which alpha-beta T cells came about two months after transplant. By one year post-transplant, T-cell counts and diversity largely arose from T cells that were newly produced. For some patients, TCRbeta diversity was high at day 60 because of recipient T cells and thymic progenitors that survived.

The starting material was PBMCs, mostly from graft donor cells, obtained 360 days after TCRalphabeta/CD19-depleted stem cell transplant. The sequence was collected from a female patient younger than 10 who had a stem cell transplant for congenital amegakaryocytic thrombocytopenia, so the T cells may come from the graft donor.

The CDR3 nucleotides are TGCAGTGCTAGTAGGGAATACACTGGAAACACCATATATTTT. It translates to CSASREYTGNTIYF. The V call is TRBV20-1, the J call TRBJ1-3; D unresolved. Trimming left V 3 bases short and J 2 bases short, with 11 bases between. This CDR3 has 14 residues. CDR1 DFQATT and CDR2 SNEGSKA come from the germline V gene (reference sequence).